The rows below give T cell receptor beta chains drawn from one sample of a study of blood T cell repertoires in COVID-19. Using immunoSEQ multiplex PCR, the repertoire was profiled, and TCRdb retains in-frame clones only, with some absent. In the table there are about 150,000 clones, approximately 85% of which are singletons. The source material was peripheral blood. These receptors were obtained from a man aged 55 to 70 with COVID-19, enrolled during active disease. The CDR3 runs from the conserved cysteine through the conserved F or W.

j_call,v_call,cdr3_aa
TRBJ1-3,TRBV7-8,CASSLGGRDRISGNTIYF
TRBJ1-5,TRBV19,CASTSVGRGDQPQHF
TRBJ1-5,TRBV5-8,CASSPQGSNQPQHF
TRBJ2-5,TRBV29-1,CSVEVIAGGPEETQYF
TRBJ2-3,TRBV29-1,CSVGGPQGVHTDTQYF
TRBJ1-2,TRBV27,CARWDRGLGGYTF
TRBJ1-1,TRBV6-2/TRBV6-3,CASSYSKGPGRGLMNTEAFF
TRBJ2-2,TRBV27,CASIGGIHGSGELFF
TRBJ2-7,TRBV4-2,CASSQSRGGTYEQYF
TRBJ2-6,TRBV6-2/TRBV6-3,CASSRRQGSSGANVLTF